The rows below give T cell receptor beta chains drawn from one sample of a study of cytomegalovirus exposure and HLA in healthy donors. Sequencing used immunoSEQ multiplex PCR; TCRdb keeps in-frame clones, though not all of them. The table has approximately 220,000 clones, roughly 85% seen once. The sequencing input was PBMCs. These TCRs come from a man between 18 and 35 years old in good health and CMV-seronegative. CDR3s include the opening cysteine and the closing phenylalanine or tryptophan. Each record gives: clone size, V gene, CDR3 protein. The size of a clone is reported for some rows only, either as once, few or many, or as a class for expanded clones.

abundance: .; v_gene: TRBV7-9; CDR3aa: CASSSETDSNQPQHF
abundance: .; v_gene: TRBV4-2; CDR3aa: CASSQETGWLGTEAFF
abundance: .; v_gene: TRBV9; CDR3aa: CASSPTGGRGADTQYF
abundance: .; v_gene: TRBV5-4; CDR3aa: CASSLAAGSLNTEAFF
abundance: .; v_gene: TRBV7-8; CDR3aa: CASSSLEKLFF
abundance: .; v_gene: TRBV6-5; CDR3aa: CASKTSYGYTF
abundance: .; v_gene: TRBV6-5; CDR3aa: CASSRTRGNEQFF
abundance: .; v_gene: TRBV6-5; CDR3aa: CASGTGETQYF
abundance: once; v_gene: TRBV28; CDR3aa: CASTELAGPTDTQYF
abundance: few; v_gene: TRBV10-3; CDR3aa: CAISEGQGSNQPQHF
abundance: once; v_gene: TRBV13; CDR3aa: CASSLWGGERHEQYF
abundance: .; v_gene: TRBV2; CDR3aa: CASSFRDRVDTGELFF
abundance: few; v_gene: TRBV28; CDR3aa: CASSCAPGQEISYEQYF
abundance: .; v_gene: TRBV4-2; CDR3aa: CASSQGTQGVNTEAFF
abundance: .; v_gene: TRBV11-2; CDR3aa: CASSFGRGVNTGELFF
abundance: .; v_gene: TRBV7-9; CDR3aa: CASSLGQGTYNEQFF
abundance: .; v_gene: TRBV27; CDR3aa: CASSNRARDRGPSSSGANVLTF
abundance: .; v_gene: TRBV9; CDR3aa: CASSARERLYEQYF
abundance: .; v_gene: TRBV7-2; CDR3aa: CASGGTGAGANVLTF
abundance: .; v_gene: TRBV7-9; CDR3aa: CASSLGKGDTGELFF
abundance: .; v_gene: TRBV5-1; CDR3aa: CASSLTGGQGYGYTF
abundance: .; v_gene: TRBV28; CDR3aa: CASRQEGAEYGYTF
abundance: few; v_gene: TRBV6-5; CDR3aa: CATRPYDRGLYEQYF
abundance: few; v_gene: TRBV27; CDR3aa: CASGDSLVLGNQPQHF
abundance: .; v_gene: TRBV25-1; CDR3aa: CASSEGTSGSLDTQYF
abundance: .; v_gene: TRBV10-1; CDR3aa: CASSPQRDTQETQYF
abundance: .; v_gene: TRBV28; CDR3aa: CASSLVSLTANYGYTF
abundance: .; v_gene: TRBV5-1; CDR3aa: CASSLARGGPTGDEQFF
abundance: .; v_gene: TRBV5-8; CDR3aa: CASSMVQISYQETQYF
abundance: .; v_gene: TRBV2; CDR3aa: CASSAPGGGQETQYF
abundance: .; v_gene: TRBV19; CDR3aa: CASSIVFSGPNTGELFF
abundance: .; v_gene: TRBV30; CDR3aa: CAWRRTGVEGYTF
abundance: .; v_gene: TRBV2; CDR3aa: CAVLPTVGTEAFF
abundance: .; v_gene: TRBV9; CDR3aa: CASSVAMAGGPGGELFF
abundance: .; v_gene: TRBV30; CDR3aa: CAWSPRGHLTGELFF
abundance: .; v_gene: TRBV5-1; CDR3aa: CASSLGALAGRSTDTQYF
abundance: .; v_gene: TRBV27; CDR3aa: CASSPMNTGELFF
abundance: .; v_gene: TRBV5-1; CDR3aa: CASSPRTSGTDTQYF
abundance: .; v_gene: TRBV4-3; CDR3aa: CASSQGRERDGYTF
abundance: .; v_gene: TRBV30; CDR3aa: CACHPGTGYGYTF
abundance: once; v_gene: TRBV27; CDR3aa: CASSPDRVASGNTIYF
abundance: .; v_gene: TRBV20-1; CDR3aa: CSAGQGAEQYF
abundance: .; v_gene: TRBV5-1; CDR3aa: CASSLGGTAAGRYNEQFF
abundance: .; v_gene: TRBV11-3; CDR3aa: CASSVQDNYEQYF
abundance: .; v_gene: TRBV9; CDR3aa: CASSPEGYTEAFF
abundance: .; v_gene: TRBV6-6; CDR3aa: CASSYLQGLDQPQHF
abundance: .; v_gene: TRBV29-1; CDR3aa: CSVKGAGNTIYF
abundance: few; v_gene: TRBV30; CDR3aa: CAWSDGLAGPIYNEQFF
abundance: .; v_gene: TRBV10-3; CDR3aa: CATFDRRSAEAFF
abundance: once; v_gene: TRBV11-3; CDR3aa: CASSLGEGMNTEAFF
abundance: .; v_gene: TRBV7-2; CDR3aa: CASSLQGLYNEQFF
abundance: .; v_gene: TRBV4-3; CDR3aa: CASSQEVEGGSSYEQYF
abundance: .; v_gene: TRBV19; CDR3aa: CASSINLVGPYEQYF
abundance: .; v_gene: TRBV7-8; CDR3aa: CASSSPDSRNTEAFF
abundance: .; v_gene: TRBV7-2; CDR3aa: CASSPDREDTQYF
abundance: .; v_gene: TRBV7-2; CDR3aa: CASRPGGSEKLFF
abundance: .; v_gene: TRBV7-2; CDR3aa: CASRGLAGTQETQYF
abundance: .; v_gene: TRBV29-1; CDR3aa: CSVGQGAPYGYTF
abundance: .; v_gene: TRBV10-3; CDR3aa: CAISLLDRIHEQYF